This T cell receptor (beta chain) was recovered during a study of cytomegalovirus exposure and HLA in healthy donors. Study background: The roughly 670 first-cohort repertoires and the roughly 120 validation repertoires shared the same platform, a later analysis reported. Study-wide results and limits: It was 164 TCR beta chains that were listed as cytomegalovirus-associated.

Repertoires were generated with immunoSEQ multiplex PCR, while TCRdb's copy carries only in-frame clones and drops some. The sample lists around 240,000 clones, 90% occurring once. A note on this clone: The antigen is unknown.

Sequencing input: PBMCs. The receptor was isolated from a woman aged 18 to 35 in good health and CMV-seronegative.

CDR3 coding DNA: TGCGCCAGCAGCCAAGATGTCGGACTACGAATCGACACAGATACGCAGTATTTT. Protein product: CASSQDVGLRIDTDTQYF. The chain carries TRBV4-1 and TRBJ2-3; possibly TRBD2 for D (6 bases). Per germline, CDR1 MGHRA and CDR2 YSYEKL. V gave up 0 bases and J gave up 2 bases, with 18 bases separating them. The CDR3 sequence is 18 residues long.